These T cell receptor beta chains were read from a single sample in a study of T cell changes during pregnancy in multiple sclerosis. Clones were read by immunoSEQ multiplex PCR, and TCRdb kept only the in-frame ones, dropping some. The sample lists some 57,000 clones, 91% occurring once. Source: CD4+ T cells from peripheral blood mononuclear cells, taken after pregnancy. These receptors were taken from a female donor in good health, enrolled as a control in a pregnancy study. The CDR3 runs from the conserved cysteine through the conserved F or W. Each record gives: V gene, D gene, J gene, clone size, CDR3 length, CDR3 protein, CDR3 DNA. D genes are given only for firm matches. Clone size, where shown, is once, few, many, or a class for clones that have expanded.

TRBV7-3	TRBD2	TRBJ2-5	NA	15	CASSLTAGGLETQYF	TGTGCCAGCAGCTTAACCGCGGGGGGGCTGGAGACCCAGTACTTC
TRBV5-6	TRBD2	TRBJ2-1	NA	16	CASSTRLAGGRDEQFF	TGTGCCAGCAGCACCCGACTAGCGGGGGGGCGAGATGAGCAGTTCTTC
TRBV19	TRBD1	TRBJ1-5	NA	16	CASTKQGASGNQPQHF	TGTGCCAGTACTAAACAGGGGGCTAGTGGCAATCAGCCCCAGCATTTT
TRBV27	TRBD1	TRBJ1-2	NA	12	CASSPGQGVYTF	TGTGCCAGCAGTCCGGGACAGGGGGTCTACACCTTC
TRBV18	NA	TRBJ1-1	few	11	CASSTNTEAFF	TGTGCCAGCTCAACAAACACTGAAGCTTTCTTT
TRBV6-6	NA	TRBJ2-5	NA	15	CASSTVSGGGETQYF	TGTGCCAGCAGTACCGTGAGTGGGGGCGGGGAGACCCAGTACTTC
TRBV5-6	NA	TRBJ1-5	NA	14	CASSFRGINQPQHF	TGTGCCAGCAGCTTTCGGGGAATCAATCAGCCCCAGCATTTT
TRBV6-5	NA	TRBJ2-6	NA	15	CASSVTGSGANVLTF	TGTGCCAGCAGTGTAACAGGCTCTGGGGCCAACGTCCTGACTTTC
TRBV7-2	TRBD1	TRBJ2-7	NA	15	CASSLSGQGAYEQYF	TGTGCCAGCAGCTTATCCGGACAGGGGGCCTACGAGCAGTACTTC
TRBV7-9	NA	TRBJ1-6	once	11	CASSLQGPLHF	TGTGCCAGCAGCTTGCAGGGTCCCCTCCACTTT
TRBV5-6	NA	TRBJ1-1	NA	13	CASTYARGTEAFF	TGTGCCAGCACCTACGCAAGAGGCACTGAAGCTTTCTTT
TRBV6-1	TRBD1	TRBJ1-1	NA	14	CASSVDRVNTEAFF	TGTGCCAGCAGTGTAGACAGGGTAAACACTGAAGCTTTCTTT
TRBV18	NA	TRBJ1-2	NA	13	CASSPKPPGGYTF	TGTGCCAGCTCACCGAAACCGCCGGGTGGCTACACCTTC
TRBV7-2	NA	TRBJ2-3	NA	14	CASSLAGRTDTQYF	TGTGCCAGCAGCTTAGCGGGGAGGACAGATACGCAGTATTTT
TRBV4-2	TRBD2	TRBJ2-3	NA	18	CASSQTPPSRGGTDTQYF	TGTGCCAGCAGCCAAACCCCGCCCTCTCGGGGGGGCACAGATACGCAGTATTTT
TRBV29-1	NA	TRBJ2-1	once	12	CSVSRGLSEQFF	TGCAGCGTATCGCGGGGTCTATCTGAGCAGTTCTTC
TRBV12-5	NA	TRBJ1-1	NA	15	CASLEGGAGATEAFF	TGTGCTAGTCTGGAAGGGGGGGCGGGAGCCACTGAAGCTTTCTTT
TRBV7-8	NA	TRBJ2-7	NA	17	CASSLEFRPATSYEQYF	TGTGCCAGCAGCTTAGAGTTCAGGCCAGCCACTTCCTACGAGCAGTACTTC
TRBV6-1	NA	TRBJ1-4	NA	11	CASSSSEKLFF	TGTGCCAGCAGTTCTTCCGAAAAACTGTTTTTT
TRBV4-3	NA	TRBJ2-7	NA	15	CASSPSTGISYEQYF	TGCGCCAGCAGCCCCTCGACAGGAATATCCTACGAGCAGTACTTC
TRBV6-5	TRBD1	TRBJ1-2	NA	16	CASSLGRRGQHHGYTF	TGTGCCAGCAGTTTAGGGAGGAGGGGGCAGCATCATGGCTACACCTTC
TRBV19	NA	TRBJ2-7	NA	17	CASSRIGGASFSYEQYF	TGTGCCAGTAGTAGAATAGGGGGTGCCTCTTTCTCCTACGAGCAGTACTTC
TRBV9	NA	TRBJ1-4	NA	15	CASSTRGGPSEKLFF	TGTGCCAGCAGCACCCGGGGGGGGCCAAGTGAAAAACTGTTTTTT